This paragraph covers one T cell receptor beta chain sequence. Its antigen remains unknown. Profiled with immunoSEQ multiplex PCR; TCRdb holds only in-frame clones, not every one. The repertoire holds some 150,000 clones, with around nine tenths as singletons. The sample belongs to a study of T cell responses to AZD1222 COVID-19 vaccine. Notes on the study in general: Repertoires were sampled only after the peak T cell response. Researchers report vaccine-associated CD4 TCRs spanning spike, with dominance at 160-218 and 743-854.

Germline V gene data show CDR1 as SGHRS and CDR2 as YFSETQ. Trimming took 0 bases from V and 6 from J; bases not matched to a gene: 5. The CDR3 runs 14 residues. The V gene is TRBV5-1, the J gene TRBJ2-7; 8 bases align to TRBD1. The clonotype was recovered from an adult who had recovered from COVID-19. Material: peripheral blood, obtained after recovery from COVID-19. The CDR3 reads CASSLVSGGVEQYF. The CDR3 nucleotides read TGCGCCAGCAGCTTGGTTTCAGGGGGCGTCGAGCAGTACTTC.